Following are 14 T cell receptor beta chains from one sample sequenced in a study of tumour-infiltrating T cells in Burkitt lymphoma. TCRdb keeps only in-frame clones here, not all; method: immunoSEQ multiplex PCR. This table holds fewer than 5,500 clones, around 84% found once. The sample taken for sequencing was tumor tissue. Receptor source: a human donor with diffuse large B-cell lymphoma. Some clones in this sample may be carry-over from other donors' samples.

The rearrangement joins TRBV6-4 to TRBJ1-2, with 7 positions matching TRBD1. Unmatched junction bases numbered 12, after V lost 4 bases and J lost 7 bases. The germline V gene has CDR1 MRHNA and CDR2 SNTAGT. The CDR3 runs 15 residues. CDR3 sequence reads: CASSVTQEGAGGYTF. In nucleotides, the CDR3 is TGTGCCAGCAGTGTAACCCAAGAGGGGGCCGGTGGCTACACCTTC.

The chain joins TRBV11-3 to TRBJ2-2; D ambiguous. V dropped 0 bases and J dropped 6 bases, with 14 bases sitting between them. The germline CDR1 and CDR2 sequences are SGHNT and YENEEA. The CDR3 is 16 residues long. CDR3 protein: CASSLDFPPPSGELFF. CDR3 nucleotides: TGTGCCAGCAGCTTAGATTTCCCTCCTCCGTCCGGGGAGCTGTTTTTT.

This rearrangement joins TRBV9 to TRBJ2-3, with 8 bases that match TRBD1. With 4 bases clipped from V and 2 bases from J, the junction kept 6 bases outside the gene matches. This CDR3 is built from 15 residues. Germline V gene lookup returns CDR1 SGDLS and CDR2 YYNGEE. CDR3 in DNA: TGTGCCAGCAGCACCAGGACAGGGCACACAGATACGCAGTATTTT. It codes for CASSTRTGHTDTQYF.

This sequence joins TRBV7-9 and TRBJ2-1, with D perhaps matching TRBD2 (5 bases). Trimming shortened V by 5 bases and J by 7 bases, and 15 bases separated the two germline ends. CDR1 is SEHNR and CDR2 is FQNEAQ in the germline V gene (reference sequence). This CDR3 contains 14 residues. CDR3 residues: CASSPAGVGNEQFF. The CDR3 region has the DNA TGTGCCAGCAGCCCCGCCGGGGTTGGTAATGAGCAGTTCTTC.

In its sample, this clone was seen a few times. CDR3 residues: CASSLGLTGGYTF. DNA of the CDR3: TGCGCCAGCAGTTTGGGTCTTACTGGGGGCTACACCTTC. This sequence joins TRBV10-2 and TRBJ1-2, with unresolved D. The CDR3 length is 13 residues. Germline CDR1 reads WSHSY; CDR2 reads SAAADI. Trimming cost V 5 bases and J 8 bases, with 15 bases left between them.

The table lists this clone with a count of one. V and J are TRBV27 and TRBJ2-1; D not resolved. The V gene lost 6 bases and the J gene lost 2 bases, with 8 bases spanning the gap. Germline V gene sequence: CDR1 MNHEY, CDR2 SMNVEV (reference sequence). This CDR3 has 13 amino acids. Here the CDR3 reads CASRSQPYNEQFF. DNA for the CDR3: TGTGCCAGCAGGTCCCAGCCCTACAATGAGCAGTTCTTC.

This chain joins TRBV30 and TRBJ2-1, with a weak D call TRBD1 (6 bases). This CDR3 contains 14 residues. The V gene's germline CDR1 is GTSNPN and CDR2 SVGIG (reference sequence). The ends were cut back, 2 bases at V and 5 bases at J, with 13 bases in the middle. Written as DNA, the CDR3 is TGTGCCTGGAGTTCAGGGGCAGGCAACAATGAGCAGTTCTTC. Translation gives CAWSSGAGNNEQFF.

CDR3 sequence reads: CASSLYPTGLITEAFF. CDR3 DNA: TGTGCCAGCAGCTTGTACCCGACAGGGTTAATCACTGAAGCTTTCTTT. The chain employs TRBV5-4 and TRBJ1-1, with TRBD1 matching 7 bases. CDR3 size: 16 residues. Germline V lookup: CDR1 SGHNT, CDR2 YYREEE (reference sequence). The V and J ends lost 1 base and 4 bases, in that order; junction bases with no gene match: 10.

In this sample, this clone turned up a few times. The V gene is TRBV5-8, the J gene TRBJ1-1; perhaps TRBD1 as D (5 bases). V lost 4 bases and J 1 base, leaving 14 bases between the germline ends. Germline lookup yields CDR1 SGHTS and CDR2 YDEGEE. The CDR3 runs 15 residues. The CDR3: CASSVLGTANTEAFF. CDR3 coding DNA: TGTGCCAGCAGCGTGTTAGGGACCGCGAACACTGAAGCTTTCTTT.

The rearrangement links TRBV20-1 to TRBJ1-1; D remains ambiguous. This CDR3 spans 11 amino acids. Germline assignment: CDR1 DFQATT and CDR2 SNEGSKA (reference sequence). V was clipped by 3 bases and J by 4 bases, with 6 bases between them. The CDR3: CSASSLTEAFF. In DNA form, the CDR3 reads TGCAGTGCTAGTTCGCTCACTGAAGCTTTCTTT.

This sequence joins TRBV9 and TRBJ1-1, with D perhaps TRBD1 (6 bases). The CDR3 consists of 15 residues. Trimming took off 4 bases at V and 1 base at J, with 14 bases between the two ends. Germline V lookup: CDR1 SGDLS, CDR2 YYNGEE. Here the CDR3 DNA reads TGTGCCAGCAGCCTGCAGGGGTTACCGAACACTGAAGCTTTCTTT. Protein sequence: CASSLQGLPNTEAFF.

This chain's CDR3 is CAWSVGERYEQYF. The CDR3 DNA sequence: TGTGCCTGGAGTGTAGGGGAAAGGTACGAGCAGTACTTC. The gene calls are TRBV30 and TRBJ2-7; tentatively, D is TRBD1 (5 bases). Trimming took 0 bases from V and 4 from J, leaving 10 bases between them. There are 13 residues in the CDR3. Germline-derived CDR1 and CDR2 are GTSNPN and SVGIG (reference sequence).

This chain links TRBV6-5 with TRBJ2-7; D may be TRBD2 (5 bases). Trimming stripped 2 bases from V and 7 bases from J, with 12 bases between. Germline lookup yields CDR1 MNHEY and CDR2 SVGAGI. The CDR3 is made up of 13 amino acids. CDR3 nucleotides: TGTGCCAGCAGTTACGGGCGGGTGGGGGAGCAGTACTTC. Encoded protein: CASSYGRVGEQYF.

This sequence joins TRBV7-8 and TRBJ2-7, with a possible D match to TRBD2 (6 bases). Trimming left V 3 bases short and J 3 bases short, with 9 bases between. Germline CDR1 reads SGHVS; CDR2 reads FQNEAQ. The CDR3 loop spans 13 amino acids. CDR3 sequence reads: CASSLGGIYEQYF. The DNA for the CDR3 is TGTGCCAGCAGCTTGGGCGGGATCTACGAGCAGTACTTC.